This T cell receptor beta chain stems from a study of control samples from healthy donors and cancer patients. This clone was detected only once. This same CDR3 is encoded by further DNA sequences in the sample. The protocol was immunoSEQ multiplex PCR, while the TCRdb copy is restricted to in-frame clones and leaves out a portion. The sample records 260,000 or so clones, roughly four fifths being singletons. CDR3 length: 13 amino acids. V gave up 3 bases and J gave up 4 bases, with 7 bases separating them. Germline V gives CDR1 MNHNS, CDR2 SASEGT. This sequence was found in an older woman with lung cancer. What was sequenced was PBMCs. V is TRBV6-1 and J is TRBJ2-1; no reliable D call. The CDR3 DNA is TGTGCCAGCAGTGAGACCGGGTACAATGAGCAGTTCTTC. The encoded protein is CASSETGYNEQFF.